Listed below are T cell receptor beta chains from one sample, sequenced in a study of PD-1 blockade in classical Hodgkin lymphoma. Assay: immunoSEQ multiplex PCR; the TCRdb copy retains only in-frame clones and omits some. The sample yields 50,000 to 85,000 clones, over 55% seen once. The starting material was peripheral blood mononuclear cells (PBMCs), obtained before the second cycle of nivolumab. Source of these receptors: a human donor with classical Hodgkin lymphoma. Both conserved end residues are part of each CDR3. A D gene is named only where the DNA matches it firmly.

14,TRBV5-1,TRBJ2-1,NA,CASSLTQGPNEQFF
15,TRBV5-4,TRBJ2-1,TRBD2,CASSRAGGPYNEQFF
17,TRBV27,TRBJ2-7,NA,CASSLSVPGPSSYEQYF
13,TRBV6-1,TRBJ1-2,NA,CASSEAPSYGYTF
14,TRBV6-5,TRBJ1-1,NA,CASSYGRGHTEAFF
14,TRBV4-1,TRBJ1-2,TRBD1,CASSPQTGTYGYTF
12,TRBV5-6,TRBJ2-4,NA,CASSPGTNIQYF
11,TRBV19,TRBJ1-1,NA,CASSTRARAFF
15,TRBV5-6,TRBJ2-7,TRBD1,CASSLAGTGSYEQYF
17,TRBV7-9,TRBJ1-3,NA,CASSLATGWGSGNTIYF
13,TRBV6-5,TRBJ1-5,NA,CASSYERYQPQHF
14,TRBV28,TRBJ2-7,TRBD1,CASSWQGAYYEQYF
13,TRBV5-1,TRBJ2-7,NA,CASSLQGSREQYF
16,TRBV9,TRBJ1-4,NA,CASSAAGTAAAEKLFF
15,TRBV25-1,TRBJ1-2,NA,CASSELGSPNYGYTF
16,TRBV7-9,TRBJ2-1,NA,CASSPDVGFAYNEQFF
16,TRBV5-5,TRBJ1-2,NA,CASSPVAGLTNYGYTF
14,TRBV6-5,TRBJ1-2,NA,CASSYSRFGRGYTF
14,TRBV15,TRBJ2-7,NA,CATSRDTDQRQQYF
14,TRBV12-5,TRBJ1-2,NA,CASGSGAGDYGYTF
13,TRBV29-1,TRBJ2-7,NA,CSVEDPQGWEQYF
19,TRBV18,TRBJ2-5,NA,CASSPPRLRKGRGQETQYF
12,TRBV29-1,TRBJ1-1,NA,CSVATEATEAFF
14,TRBV28,TRBJ2-7,NA,CATGVILPPYEQYF
15,TRBV7-3,TRBJ2-5,NA,CASAVVGGHQETQYF
18,TRBV7-9,TRBJ2-2,TRBD1,CASTTTPGATGGTGELFF
14,TRBV27,TRBJ1-1,TRBD1,CASSLQGGTTEAFF
18,TRBV1,TRBJ2-1,NA,CTSSLLVRGGRCHNEQFF
15,TRBV5-1,TRBJ1-4,NA,CASSLKGLSNEKLFF
15,TRBV29-1,TRBJ2-1,TRBD2,CSVVPGGPSYNEQFF
14,TRBV11-3,TRBJ2-1,NA,CASSLAGSGNEQFF
15,TRBV12-1,TRBJ1-5,NA,CASSHPRRINQPQHF
14,TRBV27,TRBJ2-7,TRBD1,CASSLSMTGGEQYF
15,TRBV7-6,TRBJ1-1,NA,CASSLGGLSDTEAFF
15,TRBV6-4,TRBJ2-2,NA,CASSFSGDATGELFF
19,TRBV28,TRBJ2-1,TRBD2,CASSLQLAGGPIRYNEQFF
16,TRBV7-9,TRBJ2-1,NA,CASSLIWGSGNNEQFF
14,TRBV5-1,TRBJ1-2,NA,CASSLDPRDYGYTF
15,TRBV6-6,TRBJ1-2,NA,CASSYPVGGENGYTF
12,TRBV29-1,TRBJ1-4,NA,CSVEQGPEKLFF
18,TRBV5-1,TRBJ1-1,NA,CASSVGSLPTFMNTEAFF
12,TRBV30,TRBJ1-2,NA,CAWSVGGAGYTF
14,TRBV5-1,TRBJ2-3,NA,CASSFEGGTDTQYF